A selection of T cell receptor beta chains follows, all from one sample in a study of CD8+ T cells in alopecia areata. Clones were sequenced by immunoSEQ multiplex PCR, and TCRdb holds only the in-frame ones, with some missing. The table lists about 210,000 clones, roughly two fifths of them singletons. Sequences were derived from CD4+ T cells sorted from blood, sampled at approximately week 36, from a patient treated with tofacitinib. These receptors originate from a human donor with alopecia areata. Each CDR3 is given with its conserved first and last residue. A D gene is named only where the DNA matches it firmly. Part of the rows lack a size; the others show once, few, many or a class for expanded clones.

>TRBV29-1|.|.|TRBJ1-2|14
TGCAGCGTTGCCCAATCCGATAACAGGGTCCGCTACACCTTC
CSVAQSDNRVRYTF
>TRBV5-6|.|.|TRBJ1-5|12
TGTGCCAGCAGCTTTGGAGATCAGCCCCAGCATTTT
CASSFGDQPQHF
>TRBV5-1|few|TRBD2|TRBJ2-7|16
TGCGCCAGCAGCCCGGGCGGACTAGCGGATTCCTACGAGCAGTACTTC
CASSPGGLADSYEQYF
>TRBV29-1|.|.|TRBJ1-1|12
TGCAGCGTTGACGAACTGAACACTGAAGCTTTCTTT
CSVDELNTEAFF
>TRBV18|.|TRBD2|TRBJ2-7|13
TGTGCCAGCTCTGGGGGGGTTCCCTACGAGCAGTACTTC
CASSGGVPYEQYF
>TRBV6-5|few|.|TRBJ1-1|15
TGTGCCAGCAGTTATACCGACAGCCGGAACACTGAAGCTTTCTTT
CASSYTDSRNTEAFF
>TRBV23-1|few|.|TRBJ2-6|16
TGCGCCAGCAGTCAATCCAGGGGGAGGAGGGCCAACGTCCTGACTTTC
CASSQSRGRRANVLTF
>TRBV30|few|.|TRBJ1-1|13
TGTGCCTGGTCCTCGGGACTCTCAAAAGGAGCTTTCTTT
CAWSSGLSKGAFF
>TRBV6-5|few|.|TRBJ2-7|13
TGTGCCAGCAGGATCAGGAGCTCCTACGAGCAGTACTTC
CASRIRSSYEQYF
>TRBV2|few|.|TRBJ2-2|14
TGTGCCAGCAGGGGTGCTTTGGTACCCGGGGAGCTGTTTTTT
CASRGALVPGELFF
>TRBV14|.|TRBD2|TRBJ2-2|16
TGTGCCAGCAGCTTAATAGCGGGGCTGAACACCGGGGAGCTGTTTTTT
CASSLIAGLNTGELFF
>TRBV5-1|few|.|TRBJ2-1|15
TGCGCCAGCAGCAAGGGACACTCCGAGTTCAATGAGCAGTTCTTC
CASSKGHSEFNEQFF
>TRBV29-1|.|TRBD2|TRBJ2-7|14
TGCAGCGTTGGGGTGACTAGCGCGCACTACGAGCAGTACTTC
CSVGVTSAHYEQYF
>TRBV6-5|few|TRBD1|TRBJ1-2|11
TGTGCCAGCAGTCGGGGACAGGGTACCACCTTC
CASSRGQGTTF
>TRBV5-6|.|.|TRBJ2-7|17
TGTGCCAGCAGCTTCCCAGGGGCGAGCCCCAGGTCCTACGAGCAGTACTTC
CASSFPGASPRSYEQYF
>TRBV27|.|.|TRBJ1-1|15
TGTGCCAGCAGTTCCCTGGAGGGCCGAGCCACTGAAGCTTTCTTT
CASSSLEGRATEAFF
>TRBV2|.|.|TRBJ1-4|14
TGTGCCAGCAGTGCGGGAGTCAGTAGAGAAAAACTGTTTTTT
CASSAGVSREKLFF
>TRBV7-2|few|.|TRBJ2-2|13
TGTGCCAGCAGCCTACCTGGCCCCGGGGAGCTGTTTTTT
CASSLPGPGELFF
>TRBV27|few|.|TRBJ2-3|12
TGTGCCAGCAGCCTTAGCACAGATACGCAGTATTTT
CASSLSTDTQYF
>TRBV29-1|.|.|TRBJ1-1|12
TGCAGCGTTGAAGGATCGGGGACTGAAGCTTTCTTT
CSVEGSGTEAFF
>TRBV28|.|.|TRBJ2-4|14
TGTGCCAGCAGTGCATTGGAGGGCAAAAACATTCAGTACTTC
CASSALEGKNIQYF
>TRBV11-1|.|TRBD2|TRBJ2-3|17
TGTGCCAGCAGCCCTCGCCGGGGGGGTCACGGCACAGATACGCAGTATTTT
CASSPRRGGHGTDTQYF
>TRBV5-6|.|.|TRBJ2-1|15
TGTGCCAGCATCCACTCCGGGACATCGGGCAATGAGCAGTTCTTC
CASIHSGTSGNEQFF
>TRBV28|.|.|TRBJ1-1|13
TGTGCCAGCACCTACCGGGGTTATACTGAAGCTTTCTTT
CASTYRGYTEAFF
>TRBV10-3|many|.|TRBJ2-1|14
TGTGCCATCAGTGTCGGCGAGCACTACAATGAGCAGTTCTTC
CAISVGEHYNEQFF
>TRBV30|once|.|TRBJ1-2|13
TGTGCCTGGAGTGTCCAACATAACTATGGCTACACCTTC
CAWSVQHNYGYTF
>TRBV4-3|.|TRBD2|TRBJ2-1|16
TGCGCCAGCAGCCAAGTTTTACTAGCGGAGGTCAATGAGCAGTTCTTC
CASSQVLLAEVNEQFF
>TRBV19|.|.|TRBJ1-5|15
TGTGCCAGTAGGAGTGGGAGGTCGGGTCATCAGCCCCAGCATTTT
CASRSGRSGHQPQHF
>TRBV5-1|.|.|TRBJ1-5|14
TGCGCCAGCAGCTTGGACGGTAAAAGTCAGCCCCAGCATTTT
CASSLDGKSQPQHF
>TRBV5-1|.|TRBD2|TRBJ2-1|15
TGCGCCACCCAACTAGCGGGAAACTCCTACAATGAGCAGTTCTTC
CATQLAGNSYNEQFF
>TRBV19|.|.|TRBJ1-5|12
TGTGCCAGTAGTGGTAGCAATCAGCCCCAGCATTTT
CASSGSNQPQHF
>TRBV30|.|.|TRBJ1-5|13
TGTGCCTGGAGTGTTGAGGTTGGTCAGCCCCAGCATTTT
CAWSVEVGQPQHF
>TRBV14|.|TRBD2|TRBJ2-1|14
TGTGCCAGCAGCGTGCGACTAGCGGGAGCGGGTAGCGTCTTC
CASSVRLAGAGSVF
>TRBV7-8|few|.|TRBJ2-6|16
TGTGCCAGCAGCTTCAGGGGAAACTCTGGGGCCAACGTCCTGACTTTC
CASSFRGNSGANVLTF
>TRBV5-1|.|.|TRBJ2-2|14
TGCGCCAGCAGCGGGTTAGCCCCGAACGGGGAGCTGTTTTTT
CASSGLAPNGELFF
>TRBV9|.|.|TRBJ1-1|13
TGTGCCAGCAGCGTTACGGGGAGGACTGAAGCTTTCTTT
CASSVTGRTEAFF
>TRBV30|.|TRBD2|TRBJ2-3|15
TGTGCCTGGAGTCCTAGCGGAAAATACACAGATACGCAGTATTTT
CAWSPSGKYTDTQYF
>TRBV30|few|.|TRBJ1-2|14
TGTGCCTGGAGTGTACAGGCCAGGCCCTATGGCTACACCTTC
CAWSVQARPYGYTF
>TRBV4-1|.|.|TRBJ2-5|14
TGCGCCAGCAGCCAAGCCGGGACATTGGAGACCCAGTACTTC
CASSQAGTLETQYF
>TRBV5-1|.|.|TRBJ2-4|14
TGCGCCAGCAGCTTGGAACAGGGTAAAAACATTCAGTACTTC
CASSLEQGKNIQYF
>TRBV6-5|.|.|TRBJ1-2|12
TGTGCCAGCACCCCGGGGCAGTATGGCTACACCTTC
CASTPGQYGYTF
>TRBV2|.|TRBD1|TRBJ2-5|14
TGTGCCAGCAGTGAAGCTACAGGGGGGGAGACCCAGTACTTC
CASSEATGGETQYF
>TRBV11-2|few|.|TRBJ2-3|13
TGTGCCAGCAGCTTAGATCTAACAGATACGCAGTATTTT
CASSLDLTDTQYF
>TRBV7-8|few|.|TRBJ2-4|14
TGTGCCAGCAGCTTAGGCTCCAGAGCGGACATTCAGTACTTC
CASSLGSRADIQYF
>TRBV2|few|TRBD1|TRBJ1-1|14
TGTGCCAGCATTCTCCGGGACAGGGGGACTGAAGCTTTCTTT
CASILRDRGTEAFF
>TRBV7-9|.|.|TRBJ1-2|13
TGTGCCAGCAGCTTGGGAGGAGACTATGGCTACACCTTC
CASSLGGDYGYTF
>TRBV30|.|.|TRBJ2-5|13
TGTGCCTGGAGTTGGGGGGCGCGCGAGACCCAGTACTTC
CAWSWGARETQYF
>TRBV6-5|.|.|TRBJ2-7|12
TGTGCCAGCAGCCCTGGAAGCCCTGAGCAGTACTTC
CASSPGSPEQYF
>TRBV25-1|.|TRBD1|TRBJ2-5|14
TGTGCCAGCAGCCTTCAGGGGGCTATCGAGACCCAGTACTTC
CASSLQGAIETQYF
>TRBV19|.|.|TRBJ1-5|14
TGTGCCAGTAGTGGGGCGGATAGCAATCAGCCCCAGCATTTT
CASSGADSNQPQHF
>TRBV28|.|.|TRBJ1-5|12
TGTGCCAGCAACGGGGGCAATCAGCCCCAGCATTTT
CASNGGNQPQHF
>TRBV29-1|few|TRBD1|TRBJ2-3|14
TGCAGCGTGCCGCCGGGACAGGTGACCGGGACGCAGTATTTT
CSVPPGQVTGTQYF
>TRBV20-1|.|.|TRBJ2-1|11
TGCAGTGCTCTCGCGCGCAATGAGCAGTTCTTC
CSALARNEQFF
>TRBV7-2|many|TRBD2|TRBJ2-1|15
TGTGCCAGCAGCTTAGTAGCGGGTCCCTACAATGAGCAGTTCTTC
CASSLVAGPYNEQFF
>TRBV6-6|.|.|TRBJ2-7|16
TGTGCCAGCAGCGTAATACCCGGGACCGGAATCTACGAGCAGTACTTC
CASSVIPGTGIYEQYF
>TRBV25-1|.|TRBD1|TRBJ2-1|15
TGTGCCAGCAGTCTGCCAGGGGGCGCCTACAATGAGCAGTTCTTC
CASSLPGGAYNEQFF